This T cell receptor beta chain was retrieved from a study of CXCR3-negative and CXCR3-positive naive CD8 T cells. This CDR3 contains 12 residues. UMI-labeled TRB cDNA libraries were prepared by 5' RACE. TCRdb re-analyzed the 5' RACE reads; it lists each CDR3 protein once, without DNA. There are fewer than 6,000 distinct CDR3 sequences in the sample, with 1.4% to 1.5% held by the top ten. By frequency, this clonotype registers medium-sized. Its specificity is not known. A CD45RO-CCR7+CD27+CD95- phenotype identified naive CD8+ T cells. Regarding the study as a whole: Against CXCR3-negative naive cells, CXCR3-positive naive cells showed more hydrophobic TRB CDR3s. Similar levels of surface CD5 were seen between naive subsets; TCR strength was inferred from TRB CDR3 properties.

The V and J genes are TRBV12-3 or TRBV12-4 and TRBJ1-5. What was sequenced was naive CXCR3+ CD8+ T cells from blood. Subset in this sample: CD45RO-CCR7+CD27+CD95- naive CD8+ T cells expressing CXCR3 (TNR3+). The receptor's source is a human donor in good health. Some clones in this sample may be carry-over from other donors' samples. The CDR3 sequence is CASSYDNQPQHF.